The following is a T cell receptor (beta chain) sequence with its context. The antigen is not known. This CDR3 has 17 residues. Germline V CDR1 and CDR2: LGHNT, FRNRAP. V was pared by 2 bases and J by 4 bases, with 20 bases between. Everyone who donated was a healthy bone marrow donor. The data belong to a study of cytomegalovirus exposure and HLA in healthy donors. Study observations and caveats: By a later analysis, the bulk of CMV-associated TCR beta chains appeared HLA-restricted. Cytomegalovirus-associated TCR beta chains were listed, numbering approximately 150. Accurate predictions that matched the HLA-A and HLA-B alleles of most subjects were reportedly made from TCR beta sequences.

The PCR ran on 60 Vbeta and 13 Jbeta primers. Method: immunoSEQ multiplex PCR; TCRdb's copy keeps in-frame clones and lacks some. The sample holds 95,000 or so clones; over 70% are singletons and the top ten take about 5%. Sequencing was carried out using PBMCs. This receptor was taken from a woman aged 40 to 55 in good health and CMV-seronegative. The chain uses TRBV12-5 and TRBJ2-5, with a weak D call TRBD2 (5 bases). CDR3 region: CASGLPLEVENLETQYF. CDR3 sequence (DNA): TGTGCTAGTGGTTTGCCCCTGGAGGTAGAGAACCTAGAGACCCAGTACTTC.